One and the same sample provided the 21 T cell receptor beta chains below, sequenced in a study of T cells in Graves' hyperthyroidism and ophthalmopathy. What was amplified from RNA transcripts were TCR beta CDR3 regions. The study used the HTBI primer set for a first-round RT-PCR of the TCR CDR3. TCRdb reprocessed the multiplex PCR reads via MiXCR and lists one record per CDR3 protein. This table holds roughly 580,000 distinct CDR3 sequences, 46% found once. Sample: peripheral blood or thyroid tissue (not recorded which). The origin of the receptors is a woman younger than 35 with Graves' hyperthyroidism.

Comments on this clonotype: Given the absence of the conserved phenylalanine or tryptophan at the CDR3 end, a read error is likely. It is unclear where the CDR3 begins or ends on the DNA, so no DNA is shown, and the CDR3 is as TCRdb lists it. The gene calls are TRBV15 and TRBJ2-2; TRBD1, the table's D call, was not compared with the DNA. The CDR3 is 15 amino acids long, termini counted. Germline V gene lookup returns CDR1 LNHNV and CDR2 YYDKDF (reference sequence). The chain's CDR3 is CATSSGGRTPGSCLV.

This clonotype appeared many times. This chain connects TRBV25-1 to TRBJ1-6; no clear D. CDR3 size: 17 residues. V lost 3 bases to trimming and J lost 6 bases, with 18 bases between them. The germline CDR1 and CDR2 sequences are MGHDK and SYGVNS. The CDR3 here is CASSDGSWGNGNSPLHF. The CDR3 coding sequence is TGTGCCAGCAGTGATGGGTCCTGGGGAAATGGTAATTCACCCCTCCACTTT. Full variable domain (remainder filled in from reference TRBV25-1 and TRBJ1-6): EADIYQTPRYLVIGTGKKITLECSQTMGHDKMYWYQQDPGMELHLIHYSYGVNSTEKGDLSSESTVSRIRTEHFPLTLESARPSHTSQYLCASSDGSWGNGNSPLHFGNGTRLTVT.

This CDR3 reads CASSRGGSTYEQYF. The CDR3 DNA reads as TGTGCCAGCAGCCGAGGCGGGAGTACCTACGAGCAGTACTTC. The rearrangement links TRBV7-6 to TRBJ2-7; 7 bases agree with TRBD2. The length of the CDR3 is 14 residues. Germline V gene sequence: CDR1 SGHVS, CDR2 FNYEAQ. V lost 5 bases and J lost 2; bases outside the gene matches: 6. Looking up the rest from reference TRBV7-6 and TRBJ2-7 gives the full variable domain: GAGVSQSPRYKVTKRGQDVALRCDPISGHVSLYWYRQALGQGPEFLTYFNYEAQQDKSGLPNDRFSAERPEGSISTLTIQRTEQRDSAMYRCASSRGGSTYEQYFGPGTRLTVT.

The rearrangement joins TRBV7-3 to TRBJ2-7, with 8 bases lining up with TRBD2. The CDR3 consists of 14 residues. The germline CDR1 and CDR2 sequences are SGHTA and FQGTGA. With V trimmed by 5 bases and J by 4 bases, 7 bases remained unmatched. The CDR3 bases are TGTGCCAGCAGCCCTATTAGCGGGACTTACGAGCAGTACTTC. Its protein product is CASSPISGTYEQYF.

The chain uses TRBV11-2 and TRBJ2-7, with TRBD2 matching 10 bases. V was pared by 5 bases and J by 2 bases, with 3 bases of the junction left unmatched. CDR1 SGHAT and CDR2 FQNNGV come from the germline V gene. The CDR3 loop spans 14 amino acids. DNA of the CDR3: TGTGCCAGCAGCCTGGGACTAGCGCCCTACGAGCAGTACTTC. Protein product: CASSLGLAPYEQYF.

This chain joins TRBV2 and TRBJ1-1; 10 bases agree with TRBD1. The CDR3 extends over 16 amino acids. Germline V gene lookup returns CDR1 SNHLY and CDR2 FYNNEI. After removal of 6 bases from V and 0 bases from J, the junction contained 7 bases not matched to a gene. CDR3 DNA: TGTGCCAGCAGCTGGCCGGGACAGGGGATGAACACTGAAGCTTTCTTT. Its protein product is CASSWPGQGMNTEAFF.

This rearrangement joins TRBV15 to TRBJ2-6; 9 positions agree with TRBD2. The CDR3 contains 21 residues. V trimming: 3 bases; J trimming: 0 bases; junction bases outside the gene matches: 15. Germline assignment: CDR1 LNHNV and CDR2 YYDKDF (reference sequence). For the CDR3, the DNA is TGTGCCACCAGCAGCTCCTCCGCACCACTAGCGGGCTCCTCTGGGGCCAACGTCCTGACTTTC. Protein product: CATSSSSAPLAGSSGANVLTF.

This rearrangement joins TRBV2 to TRBJ1-5; 7 bases are a match to TRBD1. The CDR3 covers 15 residues. The germline V gene has CDR1 SNHLY and CDR2 FYNNEI. After removal of 2 bases from V and 8 bases from J, the junction contained 9 bases not matched to a gene. For the CDR3, the DNA is TGTGCCAGCAGTGAATCCCGGGAGCAGGGGGAGCCCCAGCATTTT. This sequence encodes CASSESREQGEPQHF.

In this sample, this clonotype turned up a few times. The J gene is TRBJ1-1, the V gene TRBV7-9; the D gene is possibly TRBD1 (6 bases). Trimming took 4 bases from V and 2 from J, leaving 17 bases between them. CDR1 SEHNR and CDR2 FQNEAQ come from the germline V gene (reference sequence). The CDR3 is 16 amino acids. This CDR3 reads CASSSPPPDSNTEAFF. CDR3 nucleotides: TGTGCCAGCAGCTCCCCACCACCGGACAGTAACACTGAAGCTTTCTTT.

To note about this clonotype: At one of its ends the junction is not consistent with the germline gene, which may arise from a read error. The rearrangement joins TRBV10-3 to TRBJ2-7, with D possibly being TRBD1 (6 bases). The CDR3 extends over 17 amino acids. The germline gives CDR1 ENHRY, CDR2 SYGVKD. The CDR3 protein is CASSYSPRQVLPYEQYF. The CDR3 bases are TGTGCCAGCAGTTACTCCCCAAGACAGGTTCTCCCCTACGAGCAGTACTTC.

This chain joins TRBV12-3 or TRBV12-4 and TRBJ2-7; maybe TRBD2 (6 bases). The CDR3 spans 16 residues. V lost 2 bases and J 3 bases, leaving 17 bases between the germline ends. In DNA form, the CDR3 reads TGTGCCAGCAGTTTAACTTCGGCTAGCGTACACTACGAGCAGTACTTC. Translated: CASSLTSASVHYEQYF.

A remark on this clonotype: One base away lies a much larger clone, so this may be a sequencing read error. The chain employs TRBV24-1 and TRBJ2-6; the D is unclear. The germline gives CDR1 KGHDR, CDR2 SFDVKD. CDR3 length: 16 residues. V lost 4 bases, J lost 4 bases, and 13 bases lay in between. The CDR3 is CATSEVSWTGANVLTF. CDR3 nucleotides: TGTGCCACCAGTGAGGTCAGCTGGACCGGGGCCAACGTCCTGACTTTC.

The gene calls are TRBV10-3 and TRBJ2-5, with 7 nucleotides matching TRBD2. CDR3 length equals 14 residues. The trim removed 10 bases at V and 3 bases at J, leaving 11 bases unmatched. Germline CDR1 is ENHRY and CDR2 is SYGVKD. The CDR3: CASRILADKETQYF. In DNA, the CDR3 is TGTGCCAGCAGAATCCTAGCGGACAAAGAGACCCAGTACTTC.

The V gene is TRBV25-1, the J gene TRBJ1-1; D uncertain. Germline CDR1 reads MGHDK; CDR2 reads SYGVNS. V was pared by 2 bases and J by 3 bases, with 19 bases between. This CDR3 region has 17 residues. CDR3 loop: CASSEAPGYGVDTEAFF. The CDR3 DNA follows: TGTGCCAGCAGTGAAGCGCCCGGATATGGGGTGGACACTGAAGCTTTCTTT.

This clonotype appeared many times. This chain's CDR3 is CASSTTGTGETQYF. The DNA of the CDR3 is TGTGCCAGCAGCACAACAGGGACCGGGGAGACCCAGTACTTC. This chain links TRBV7-2 with TRBJ2-5, with a possible D match to TRBD1 (6 bases). The germline CDR1 and CDR2 sequences are SGHTA and FQGNSA. The CDR3 extends over 14 amino acids. The germline V and J ends were trimmed by 5 bases and 5 bases, with 15 bases remaining between them. The full variable domain, rest sourced from reference TRBV7-2 and TRBJ2-5, is GAGVSQSPSNKVTEKGKDVELRCDPISGHTALYWYRQSLGQGLEFLIYFQGNSAPDKSGLPSDRFSAERTGGSVSTLTIQRTQQEDSAVYLCASSTTGTGETQYFGPGTRLLVL.

J is TRBJ2-5 and V is TRBV7-9, with D possibly matching TRBD2 (7 bases). The germline V gene encodes CDR1 SEHNR and CDR2 FQNEAQ (reference sequence). With 5 bases removed from V and 2 bases from J, the gap between germline ends came to 15 bases. CDR3 length: 15 residues. CDR3 nucleotide sequence: TGTGCCAGCAGCCCCGGGGGGCGGGAACAAGAGACCCAGTACTTC. This gives the protein CASSPGGREQETQYF.

Here the CDR3 reads CASSRDTTSYEQYF. The CDR3 DNA reads TGTGCCAGCAGCCGGGACACCACCTCCTACGAGCAGTACTTC. The V and J genes are TRBV2 and TRBJ2-7; possibly TRBD1 for D (6 bases). V lost 6 bases and J 0 bases, leaving 12 bases between the germline ends. Germline CDR1 is SNHLY and CDR2 is FYNNEI. The CDR3 runs to 14 residues.

A few counts support this clonotype. V usage is TRBV7-9 and J usage is TRBJ1-2; D gene ambiguous. The CDR3 length is 12 residues. The V gene lost 4 bases and the J gene lost 8 bases, with 11 bases spanning the gap. The germline V gene encodes CDR1 SEHNR and CDR2 FQNEAQ (reference sequence). DNA for the CDR3: TGTGCCAGCAGCTCCCTCCCGGGGGGCTACACCTTC. Amino acid sequence: CASSSLPGGYTF.

In the case of this clonotype: This CDR3 is missing its conserved last phenylalanine or tryptophan, likely due to a read error. The J gene is TRBJ1-2, the V gene TRBV25-1, with 9 bases fitting TRBD1. Germline loops: CDR1 MGHDK, CDR2 SYGVNS. This CDR3 comprises 16 residues. The CDR3 spells CAGSSDRGWRDYGYTL. CDR3 coding DNA: TGTGCCGGCAGCTCGGACAGGGGTTGGAGAGACTATGGCTACACCCTC.

There are a few counts of this clonotype. The chain has TRBV7-9 and TRBJ1-1; D remains ambiguous. This CDR3 spans 14 amino acids. Looked up from germline, CDR1 is SEHNR and CDR2 is FQNEAQ (reference sequence). V lost 3 bases and J lost 8, with 16 bases in between. In DNA, the CDR3 is TGTGCCAGCAGCTTGCTTGGGGTCGCGGAGGAAGCTTTCTTT. As protein: CASSLLGVAEEAFF.

This clonotype was counted between two and nine times. The rearrangement links TRBV9 to TRBJ1-4, with D unresolved. Germline CDR1 is SGDLS and CDR2 is YYNGEE. The V gene lost 0 bases and the J gene lost 7 bases, with 13 bases spanning the gap. The CDR3 length is 15 residues. CDR3 amino acids: CASSVDQAMGEKLFF. Here the CDR3 DNA reads TGTGCCAGCAGCGTAGACCAGGCGATGGGTGAAAAACTGTTTTTT.